This entry concerns a single T cell receptor beta chain. This receptor's antigen is unknown. Per-base qualities were not stored, and no clone one base away is much larger. The data were taken from a study of blood T cells in healthy people across ages (dated by TCRdb to between 2014 and 2017). As for the study more broadly: In model experiments, template switching captured about one uniquely barcoded TCR beta cDNA molecule for every two T cells. The study measured age-related changes in TCR beta repertoire diversity using deep sequencing normalized with unique cDNA molecular identifiers. To avoid experimental bias, donors of different ages were distributed randomly across sequencing lanes. The donors were split into four age groups: young (average approximately 16 years), middle-aged (more than 35), aged (more than 55) and long-lived (roughly 77). The study analyzed two additional independent replicas of 1 million unique cDNA reads from the same blood draw for two donors, one aged 18 to 29 and one aged 80 or older. The paper's findings and limits, for the study overall: The percentage of naive T cells measured by flow cytometry correlated strongly with observed TCR beta diversity. The long-lived group showed more naive CD4+ T cells, fewer expanded clones and increased TCR diversity than the aged group, suggesting age selection. Estimates of total diversity from one million sequenced T cells were regarded as lower bounds and underestimates. The CMV infection status of donors was not known, potentially confounding age-related changes in expanded clonotypes. Bulk unsorted PBMC profiling prevented conclusive comparison of naive and antigen-experienced compartments. As age increased, observed TCR beta diversity per million T cells dropped in a roughly linear way, and a significant reduction was already evident by age 40.

Donors were roughly 40 systemically healthy Caucasian individuals from Russia aged roughly 6 to 90 years. Ten milliliters of peripheral blood were drawn from each donor into EDTA-treated Vacutainer tubes. PBMCs were isolated by Ficoll-Paque density-gradient centrifugation, with at least 7 million obtained per sample. Total RNA, at least 5 micrograms per sample, was extracted from PBMCs with Trizol reagent. For every donor, an aliquot of PBMCs went through flow cytometry to measure the percentages of naive CD45RAhigh/CD27high T cells. CDR1 LGHNA and CDR2 YSLEER are derived from the germline V gene. The CDR3 has 16 amino acids, counting the end cysteine and phenylalanine. Only CDR3 DNA remains: 48 bases, in frame from the first base. Trimming removed 0 bases from V and 6 bases from J; the gene matches leave 8 bases unexplained. The receptor library was made with 5' RACE. Reads for this sample came from an Illumina HiSeq 2500. A second roughly 6 to 12 cycle PCR used a sample-barcoded 5' primer and a J-beta primer mix. A unique molecular identifier was introduced onto each TCR beta cDNA molecule by a template-switch 5' adaptor carrying 12 random nucleotides. Each sample yielded at least 2.5 million CDR3-containing paired-end reads. First-strand cDNA was synthesized from all RNA with the Mint cDNA synthesis kit, primed by a TRBC-specific oligonucleotide. Following uracil-DNA glycosylase treatment, all cDNA underwent a first 18-cycle PCR with the universal primers M1SS and BC2_uni_R. The paper's data handling went like this. For normalization, 1 million high-quality reads were randomly selected from each sample, with every read carrying a distinct molecular identifier. Instead of being binned into consensus sequences, reads with shared molecular identifiers were discarded. MiTCR, with a Q25 quality threshold and the strictest error-elimination algorithm, was used for CDR3 identification, clonotype clustering and error correction. A nonparametric unseen species model with Euler transformation was used to estimate lower-bound total TCR beta diversity. The raw public reads went through TCRdb reprocessing: fastp at Q25, MiXCR clone calling, in-frame beta chains kept. Under each unique CDR3 protein, matching rows form one entry showing the most common genes and DNA. The V and J calls shown here were made by TCRdb, not taken from the authors' results. Present in this sample are about 830,000 distinct CDR3 sequences, roughly 60% of which were seen just once. In total, the top ten clones hold roughly 20% of the sample.

This chain joins TRBV4-3 to TRBJ2-3, with 8 bases in between that match TRBD2. The receptor comes from a man aged 30 to 45 in good health. Sequencing was carried out using blood. CDR3 sequence: CASSQDWSGSGDTQYF. The DNA sequence reads TGCGCCAGCAGCCAAGATTGGAGCGGGAGCGGCGATACGCAGTATTTT.